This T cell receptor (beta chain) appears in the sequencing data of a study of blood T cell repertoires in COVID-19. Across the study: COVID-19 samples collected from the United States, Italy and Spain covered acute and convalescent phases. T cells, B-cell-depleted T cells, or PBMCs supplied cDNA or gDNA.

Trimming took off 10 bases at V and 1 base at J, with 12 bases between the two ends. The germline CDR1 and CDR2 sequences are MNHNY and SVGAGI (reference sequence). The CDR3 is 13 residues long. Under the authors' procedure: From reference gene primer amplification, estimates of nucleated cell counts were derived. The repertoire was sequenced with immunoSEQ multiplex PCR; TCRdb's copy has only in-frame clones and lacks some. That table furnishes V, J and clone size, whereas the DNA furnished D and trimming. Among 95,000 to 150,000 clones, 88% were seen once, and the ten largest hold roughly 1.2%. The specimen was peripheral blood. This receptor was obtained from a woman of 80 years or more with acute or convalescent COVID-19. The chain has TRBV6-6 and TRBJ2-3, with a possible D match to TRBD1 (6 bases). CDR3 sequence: CAITQGRTDTQYF. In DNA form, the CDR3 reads TGTGCCATCACCCAGGGGCGCACAGATACGCAGTATTTT.